This T cell receptor beta chain appears in the sequencing data of a study of T cell responses to AZD1222 COVID-19 vaccine. On the study more broadly: Second doses were pooled across both intervals (about 4 or about 12 weeks).

As regards this clone: Its antigen remains unidentified.

Assay: immunoSEQ multiplex PCR; the TCRdb copy retains only in-frame clones and omits some. The sample comprises 150,000 to 200,000 clones, around 90% of which are singletons, and 2.6% rests with the top ten. Study-wide results and limits: The reported proportion of spike-specific TCRs targeting unmutated variant regions was nearly half. Baseline antibody screening turned up just six seropositive AZD1222 recipients. Dominant CD4 TCR responses targeted spike regions 160-218 and 743-854.

The CDR3 is made up of 12 amino acids. Germline V gene data show CDR1 as MGHRA and CDR2 as YSYEKL. V was cut by 0 bases and J by 8 bases, with 7 bases left in between. The V gene is TRBV4-1, the J gene TRBJ1-1, with D unresolved. This receptor was identified in an adult in good health. This material consisted of peripheral blood, taken on day 0 of AZD1222 vaccination. For the CDR3, the DNA is TGCGCCAGCAGCCAAGATGGCCAGGAAGCTTTCTTT. It codes for CASSQDGQEAFF.